This record concerns one T cell receptor beta chain sequence. Its specificity is not known. Its ends do not fully match the called genes, so a read error is possible. This sample is part of a study of tumor-infiltrating lymphocytes in primary liver carcinoma. Turning to the study itself: In every tissue type, samples returned a similar yield of roughly 3.65 to 7.13 million productive TCRbeta reads.

The CDR3 has 15 amino acids. Starting material for RNA and DNA co-extraction consisted of roughly 20-34 mg of unsorted bulk tissue. Five discrete regions of every tumor underwent sampling. Total RNA amounting to roughly 450 ng was the source from which TCR beta cDNA was made with a constant-region primer. Each TCR beta library was derived from three nested multiplex PCR rounds that employed slightly modified ARM-PCR. A C-beta reverse primer and TRBV1-TRBV30 forward primers served in each of the first two PCR rounds, at about 9 cycles apiece. TCRdb recomputed calls from the multiplex PCR reads with MiXCR, one row per CDR3 protein. This table holds over 35,000 distinct CDR3 sequences, approximately 73% found once. Overall study findings and caveats: A small share of top clones, only about 7.5-25%, was found in all five tumor regions. Tumor region pairs outstripped tumor-adjacent and tumor-blood pairs in overlap.

V is TRBV12-3 or TRBV12-4 and J is TRBJ1-6; D might be TRBD1 (6 bases). This receptor was obtained from a man in his forties with primary liver carcinoma and hepatitis B virus infection. The sample was liver tumor tissue from sampling region 2. Subset defined: tumor region T2, inferior pole. In DNA, the CDR3 is TGTGCCAGCAGTCCCCTCGTGAGGGGGGGTTCACCCTTCCACTTT. This translates into CASSPLVRGGSPFHF.